This T cell receptor (beta chain) is from a study of technical replicates of blood from a few donors. Germline trimming cut 5 bases from V and 6 bases from J; bases unmatched to any gene: 7. The CDR3 contains 13 residues. Germline V CDR1 and CDR2: MDHEN, SYDVKM. This table comes from immunoSEQ multiplex PCR, and its TCRdb copy is limited to in-frame clones, with some not included. The sample lists about 84,000 clones, 85% to 95% occurring once. This rearrangement joins TRBV28 to TRBJ2-7; 7 positions agree with TRBD2. Sequencing input: T cells isolated from PBMCs. The clonotype originates from a human donor in good health. CDR3 DNA: TGTGCCAGCAGTCAAGCGGGATATGGCGAGCAGTACTTC. This translates into CASSQAGYGEQYF.